This T cell receptor (beta chain) is drawn from a study of control samples from healthy donors and cancer patients. This clone has a handful of counts. This CDR3 is also generated by other DNA sequences in the sample. Sequenced by immunoSEQ multiplex PCR; TCRdb stores in-frame clones only, minus some. Of roughly 130,000 clones detected, 75% to 95% appear once; the ten largest clones hold more than 2%. The V end lost 2 bases, the J end lost 1 base, and 5 bases lay between the germline ends. From germline, CDR1 is KGHSH and CDR2 LQKENI. This CDR3 has 13 residues. The clonotype comes from a man younger than 35 in good health. The sample taken for sequencing was blood. The chain links TRBV18 to TRBJ1-1; D uncertain. The CDR3: CASSPGRNTEAFF. Here the CDR3 DNA reads TGTGCCAGCTCACCAGGGCGGAACACTGAAGCTTTCTTT. The full variable domain, with the rest looked up from reference TRBV18 and TRBJ1-1, is NAGVMQNPRHLVRRRGQEARLRCSPMKGHSHVYWYRQLPEEGLKFMVYLQKENIIDESGMPKERFSAEFPKEGPSILRIQQVVRGDSAAYFCASSPGRNTEAFFGQGTRLTVV.